Following are 8 T cell receptor beta chains from one sample sequenced in a study of T cell responses to AZD1222 COVID-19 vaccine. Clones were sequenced by immunoSEQ multiplex PCR, and TCRdb holds only the in-frame ones, with some missing. The table has 110,000 to 150,000 clones, roughly 90% seen once. This specimen consisted of peripheral blood, obtained 28 days after the second AZD1222 dose. The receptors were gathered from an adult who received the AZD1222 COVID-19 vaccine.

The chain uses TRBV7-2 and TRBJ2-1; possibly TRBD2 for D (5 bases). Germline V gives CDR1 SGHTA, CDR2 FQGNSA. V was pared by 5 bases and J by 2 bases, with 16 bases between. This CDR3 has 16 residues. CDR3 protein: CASSPGGGLAYNEQFF. In nucleotides, the CDR3 is TGTGCCAGCAGCCCTGGAGGCGGACTGGCCTACAATGAGCAGTTCTTC.

The rearrangement joins TRBV19 to TRBJ2-1; 12 bases map to TRBD2. J lost 2 bases, V lost 3 bases, and 2 bases had no gene match. CDR3 length: 16 amino acids. Germline-derived CDR1 and CDR2 are LNHDA and SQIVND (reference sequence). This CDR3 is CASSIGLAGPYNEQFF. The CDR3 DNA follows: TGTGCCAGTAGTATCGGACTAGCGGGGCCCTACAATGAGCAGTTCTTC. The full variable domain, its missing parts supplied by reference TRBV19 and TRBJ2-1, is DGGITQSPKYLFRKEGQNVTLSCEQNLNHDAMYWYRQDPGQGLRLIYYSQIVNDFQKGDIAEGYSVSREKKESFPLTVTSAQKNPTAFYLCASSIGLAGPYNEQFFGPGTRLTVL.

The rearrangement links TRBV6-5 to TRBJ2-2; D is ambiguous. CDR1 and CDR2 from the germline V gene are MNHEY and SVGAGI. This CDR3 has 15 amino acids. V shed 2 bases and J shed 4 bases, with 11 bases lying between them. CDR3 bases: TGTGCCAGCAGTTACACCCAGGTGTCCACCGGGGAGCTGTTTTTT. Translation gives CASSYTQVSTGELFF.

This chain joins TRBV7-2 and TRBJ1-1, with D possibly TRBD1 on 6 matching bases. This CDR3 comprises 14 residues. With 1 base removed from V and 3 bases from J, the gap between germline ends came to 9 bases. Germline values: CDR1 SGHTA, CDR2 FQGNSA. The CDR3 loop is CASSLDGGHTEAFF. Written as DNA, the CDR3 is TGTGCCAGCAGCTTAGATGGGGGGCACACTGAAGCTTTCTTT.

This clone was counted once. The chain employs TRBV4-3 and TRBJ2-2; TRBD2 agrees at 7 bases. This CDR3 has 16 amino acids. Germline loops: CDR1 LGHNA, CDR2 YSLEER. The V gene end was trimmed by 0 bases and the J gene end by 6 bases; junction bases not matched to a gene: 7. The CDR3 coding sequence is TGCGCCAGCAGCCAAGATCGGCCTAGCGGATCCGGGGAGCTGTTTTTT. It translates to CASSQDRPSGSGELFF.

The CDR3 region is CIRCVSRRYTEAFF. CDR3 DNA sequence: TGCATTCGATGTGTCAGCAGACGATACACTGAAGCTTTCTTT. The J gene is TRBJ1-1, the V gene TRBV29-1; D ambiguous. Per the germline V gene, CDR1 is SQVTM and CDR2 is ANQGSEA. The CDR3 sequence is 14 residues long. Filled out from reference TRBV29-1 and TRBJ1-1, the complete variable domain reads SAVISQKPSRDICQRGTSLTIQCQVDSQVTMMFWYRQQPGQSLTLIATANQGSEATYESGFVIDKFPISRPNLTFSTLTVSNMSPEDSSIYLCIRCVSRRYTEAFFGQGTRLTVV.

The V gene is TRBV7-3, the J gene TRBJ2-5, with D unresolved. From germline, CDR1 is SGHTA and CDR2 FQGTGA. V dropped 2 bases and J dropped 4 bases, with 8 bases sitting between them. This CDR3 spans 13 amino acids. The DNA for the CDR3 is TGTGCCAGCAGCTTACAGAGTTCAGAGACCCAGTACTTC. This codes for CASSLQSSETQYF.

The chain has TRBV12-5 and TRBJ1-1; D possibly corresponds to TRBD1 (5 bases). Germline assignment: CDR1 LGHNT and CDR2 FRNRAP. Deletions cut 3 bases from V and 1 base from J, with 12 bases between. The CDR3 contains 15 residues. The DNA for the CDR3 is TGTGCTAGTGGTTTTGGGGGTATAGGGAACACTGAAGCTTTCTTT. Protein sequence: CASGFGGIGNTEAFF.